Given below is one T cell receptor (beta chain) in context. Its antigen is unknown. There are no base qualities to consult, and no much larger clone falls within one base. The iRepertoire nested amplicon-rescue multiplex PCR (arm-PCR) platform was used to amplify TCR alpha and beta CDR3 regions from RNA. One-step reverse transcription and amplification used about 95-400 ng of tissue mRNA or PBMC total RNA as input. Following bead purification, Illumina adapters were added by a secondary multiplex PCR, and libraries between 200 and 400 bp were gel-purified. The libraries contained internal 6-nucleotide barcodes that were used for demultiplexing. Sequencing of libraries was performed on an Illumina MiSeq with 2x220 or 2x250 nucleotide paired-end reads. Per the source publication's procedure: FLASH 1.2.11 was used to merge paired reads, and BWA-MEM then aligned the reads to the GRCh37 human genome before TRA and TRB reads were extracted. An IMGT-derived reference of cassette sequences and CDR3 motifs, with pseudogenes included, was used for V and J assignment. Three-frame translation of reads was performed, and productive CDR3s were defined as those with a C...FGXG motif and no stop codons. A clonotype was defined as a unique combination of a V-J cassette pair and a CDR3 amino acid sequence. Reads were filtered by Hamming distance, with the threshold set by the sequence error rate of each sample in mapped regions. TCRdb cleaned the public reads at Q25 with fastp, built clones with MiXCR and kept in-frame beta chains. Rows merge per CDR3 protein into single entries with the most common DNA and genes. These V and J calls derive from TCRdb rather than the authors' analysis. The sample has 160,000 or so distinct CDR3 sequences on record, more than 35% of them singletons. 4% to 6.5% of the sample belongs to the ten largest clones.

This specimen comes from a study of glioma-infiltrating T cells listed by TCRdb under 2016. A note on the overall study: TCR alpha- and beta-chain repertoires were sequenced from glioma tissue, non-neoplastic brain tissue and matched peripheral blood mononuclear cells. To measure how far tissue and blood T-cell populations diverged, each tissue-infiltrating repertoire was compared against the peripheral blood repertoire of the same patient. Three low-grade glioma patients, seven or eight primary glioblastoma patients, and three non-glioma patients who contributed non-neoplastic brain tissue made up the paired cohort.

The CDR3, from cysteine to phenylalanine, totals 14 residues. Of the read, only the CDR3 DNA is kept; its 42 bases are in frame from base 1. Trimming costs V 1 base and J 4 bases, and their ends lie 7 bases apart. CDR1 and CDR2 are drawn from the germline V gene: MGHRA, YSYEKL. General conclusions and limits of the study: VJ-independent divergence between tissue and blood was found to be below expectation in non-neoplastic patients but above expectation in all gliomas, particularly low-grade gliomas. Very few CDR3 sequences were shared between tissue and blood, attributed to high CDR3 diversity and limited sampling. Group comparisons were based on small numbers of patients: three non-neoplastic, three low-grade glioma and roughly 8 glioblastoma patients.

The sequencing input was glioma tissue, nonneoplastic brain tissue, or PBMCs (not recorded which). The V and J segments used are TRBV4-1 and TRBJ1-4; the D gene identity is not certain. This receptor was obtained from a human donor with low-grade glioma or glioblastoma, undergoing nonglioma brain surgery, or in good health (not recorded which). The nucleotide sequence is TGCGCCAGCAGCCAAGGTCCGGGTAATGAAAAACTGTTTTTT. This translates into CASSQGPGNEKLFF.